The entry that follows covers one T cell receptor beta chain sequence. Antigen unknown. The treatment: oral pan-JAK inhibitor, 5-10 mg twice daily. RNA extraction and reverse transcription yielded cDNA as sequencing template. The assay was immunoSEQ multiplex PCR, and TCRdb's table has in-frame clones only and misses some. The sample holds about 220,000 clones, roughly 56% seen once. This specimen comes from a study of CD8+ T cells in alopecia areata. Study overall: The authors scored treated patients' severity by affected scalp percentage.

Study results and limitations: Many expanded lesional clones stayed in scalp and blood while on tofacitinib. Because of a solitary nonresponder, the connection of baseline CD8+ expansion to response stays uncertain. Scalp sample sequencing also detects resident alphabeta T cells of normal skin.

This TCR derives from a human donor with alopecia areata. The input for sequencing was CD4+ T cells sorted from blood, taken at week 4, from a patient treated with tofacitinib.

The CDR3 here is CASSSTAAGEYF. The CDR3, as DNA: TGTGCCAGCAGCTCAACGGCCGCCGGGGAGTACTTC. The chain uses TRBV11-3 and TRBJ2-7, with TRBD2 as a possible D gene (5 bases). This CDR3 region has 12 residues. V lost 4 bases and J 11 bases, leaving 15 bases between the germline ends. The germline gives CDR1 SGHNT, CDR2 YENEEA.